These 6 T cell receptor beta chains came from one sample sequenced in a study of PD-L1 blockade in urothelial cancer. This table comes from immunoSEQ multiplex PCR, and its TCRdb copy is limited to in-frame clones, with some not included. The sample gives just over 35,000 clones, around 84% of which show up once; about 10% is in the top ten. Time point denoted: peripheral blood 6 weeks after treatment start. The sample consisted of PBMCs, taken around atezolizumab (anti-PD-L1) treatment. These receptors were taken from a man aged 40-55 years with urothelial cancer.

The table lists this clone with a few counts. The chain couples TRBV15 to TRBJ2-7; 7 nucleotides line up with TRBD2. CDR3 length: 13 amino acids. J was trimmed by 6 bases and V by 4 bases; bases with no gene match: 6. CDR1 is LNHNV and CDR2 is YYDKDF in the germline V gene (reference sequence). In nucleotides, the CDR3 is TGTGCCACCAGCATCGTTTCTAGCGGCGAGCAGTACTTC. Translated, it gives CATSIVSSGEQYF.

The V and J genes are TRBV12-2 and TRBJ2-7; the table's D call, TRBD1, was not checked against the DNA. TRBV12-2 is reported as a pseudogene. The CDR3 has 10 amino acids. CDR3: CASPHYEQYF. DNA of the CDR3: TGTGCAAGTCCCCACTACGAGCAGTACTTC.

V usage is TRBV2 and J usage is TRBJ1-5; D uncertain. Trimming shortened V by 3 bases and J by 4 bases, and 13 bases separated the two germline ends. The germline CDR1 and CDR2 sequences are SNHLY and FYNNEI. CDR3 length: 15 amino acids. CDR3 DNA sequence: TGTGCCAGCAGTGATATTGGCAGATATAATCAGCCCCAGCATTTT. It specifies CASSDIGRYNQPQHF.

This chain connects TRBV28 to TRBJ2-5; 11 nucleotides agree with TRBD1. Germline CDR1 reads MDHEN; CDR2 reads SYDVKM. With 3 bases clipped from V and 5 bases from J, the junction kept 14 bases outside the gene matches. This CDR3 has 18 residues. CDR3 region: CASSFPAGTGGVGETQYF. In nucleotides, the CDR3 is TGTGCCAGCAGTTTTCCAGCCGGGACAGGGGGGGTAGGGGAGACCCAGTACTTC.

The rearrangement links TRBV15 to TRBJ2-1, with D unclear. Per the germline V gene, CDR1 is LNHNV and CDR2 is YYDKDF (reference sequence). The CDR3 is 15 amino acids. V lost 8 bases, J lost 0 bases, and 14 bases lay in between. The CDR3 coding sequence is TGTGCCACCGGTCGTGGTCCGAGCTCCTACAATGAGCAGTTCTTC. This gives the protein CATGRGPSSYNEQFF.

In this sample, this clone turned up once. The chain has TRBV5-5 and TRBJ2-5; TRBD2 matches at 12 bases. V gave up 4 bases and J gave up 1 base; unmatched junction bases: 5. The CDR3 loop spans 16 amino acids. From germline, CDR1 is SGHKS and CDR2 YYEKEE (reference sequence). In nucleotides, the CDR3 is TGTGCCAGCAGCCCCGGACTAGCGGGGTCCCAAGAGACCCAGTACTTC. It encodes CASSPGLAGSQETQYF.